The next 15 T cell receptor beta chains were all read from a single sample in a study of CD8 T cells in ankylosing spondylitis. Using its own MiXCR run on the 5' RACE reads, TCRdb lists one record per CDR3 protein. Counted here are 220,000 or so distinct CDR3 sequences, approximately 10% occurring once; the ten biggest clones make up about 20%. The sample consisted of blood, either unsorted or a sorted T cell fraction (not recorded which). The receptors come from a male donor with ankylosing spondylitis or in good health (not recorded which).

The chain carries TRBV18 and TRBJ1-5, with D perhaps TRBD1 (5 bases). V was shortened by 3 bases and J by 9 bases, with 9 bases between the two germline ends. The CDR3 runs 12 residues. CDR1 is KGHSH, CDR2 LQKENI, per germline. CDR3 amino acids: CASSPGDGPQHF. CDR3 coding DNA: TGTGCCAGCTCACCGGGGGACGGGCCCCAGCATTTT.

This clonotype has only a few counts. V is TRBV13 and J is TRBJ1-1; D is uncertain. The CDR3 has 14 amino acids. The V and J ends lost 3 bases and 7 bases respectively, with 15 bases between them. Germline CDR1 reads PRHDT; CDR2 reads FYEKMQ (reference sequence). The CDR3 spells CASSFGRTTLEAFF. The CDR3 coding sequence is TGTGCCAGCAGCTTTGGCCGAACTACCCTTGAAGCTTTCTTT.

This clonotype showed up just a few times. The chain carries TRBV27 and TRBJ1-6, with 7 positions matching TRBD1. V lost 0 bases, J lost 8 bases, and 4 bases stayed unmatched. The germline gives CDR1 MNHEY, CDR2 SMNVEV (reference sequence). This CDR3 has 15 residues. CDR3 DNA sequence: TGTGCCAGCAGTTTATCAGACAGGGTTGATTCACCCCTCCACTTT. Translated, it gives CASSLSDRVDSPLHF.

This clonotype was seen a few times. This rearrangement joins TRBV28 to TRBJ1-1; D unclear. This CDR3 is 16 amino acids long. V lost 5 bases and J 6 bases, leaving 22 bases between the germline ends. Germline lookup yields CDR1 MDHEN and CDR2 SYDVKM. CDR3 nucleotide sequence: TGTGCCAGCAGTCGTTCGGACGGTCCGAAAAGCGCTGAAGCTTTCTTT. This codes for CASSRSDGPKSAEAFF.

In its sample, this clonotype was seen many times. The chain uses TRBV20-1 and TRBJ1-1, with unresolved D. Trimming removed 6 bases at V and 5 bases at J, with 19 bases between. The CDR3 extends over 14 amino acids. The germline V gene has CDR1 DFQATT and CDR2 SNEGSKA (reference sequence). The CDR3 reads CSAPAMDSGTEAFF. The DNA for the CDR3 is TGCAGTGCACCGGCCATGGATTCGGGAACTGAAGCTTTCTTT.

This clonotype was seen ten or more times. The V and J genes are TRBV7-8 and TRBJ2-3, with TRBD1 as a possible D gene (5 bases). The V gene lost 5 bases and the J gene lost 2 bases, with 20 bases spanning the gap. Germline CDR1 reads SGHVS; CDR2 reads FQNEAQ. CDR3 length: 17 residues. As DNA, the CDR3 is TGTGCCAGCAGCGTAGAGCAGGGTTCTCCGGCCACAGATACGCAGTATTTT. It yields the protein CASSVEQGSPATDTQYF.

This sequence joins TRBV5-1 and TRBJ2-2; tentative D call: TRBD2 (6 bases). This CDR3 contains 15 residues. Germline values: CDR1 SGHRS, CDR2 YFSETQ. The V end was cut by 1 base, the J end by 3 bases, with 10 bases between. Here the CDR3 reads CASSLRTGDTGELFF. The CDR3 region has the DNA TGCGCCAGCAGCTTGAGGACGGGGGACACCGGGGAGCTGTTTTTT.

The chain joins TRBV10-3 to TRBJ2-5; 9 bases fit TRBD2. Germline V lookup: CDR1 ENHRY, CDR2 SYGVKD. CDR3 size: 15 residues. V lost 2 bases and J lost 3; bases outside the gene matches: 4. The CDR3 loop is CAISEAGGGKETQYF. In nucleotides, the CDR3 is TGTGCCATCAGTGAGGCGGGGGGGGGAAAAGAGACCCAGTACTTC.

This clonotype was counted at least ten times. The chain combines TRBV20-1 with TRBJ1-1; D is perhaps TRBD1 (5 bases). CDR3 length equals 10 residues. The germline CDR1 and CDR2 sequences are DFQATT and SNEGSKA (reference sequence). Between the trimmed V and J ends, which lost 6 bases and 11 bases, there was a span of 13 bases. CDR3 sequence (DNA): TGCAGTGCCGGGGGGGGGATGGCTTTCTTT. The encoded protein is CSAGGGMAFF.

On this clonotype: Relative to the germline gene, one junction end is altered; a read error may explain this. The chain joins TRBV19 to TRBJ2-3; 8 bases are shared with TRBD1. There are 16 residues in the CDR3. Looked up from germline, CDR1 is LNHDA and CDR2 is SQIVND (reference sequence). The CDR3 loop is CASGIARQGAGDTQYF. The CDR3 DNA reads TGTGCCAGTGGTATAGCACGCCAGGGGGCAGGGGATACGCAGTATTTT.

This clonotype was recorded many times. The chain joins TRBV4-2 to TRBJ1-3, with D possibly being TRBD1 (5 bases). Germline V gene data show CDR1 as LGHNA and CDR2 as YNFKEQ. V lost 3 bases and J 2 bases, leaving 11 bases between the germline ends. This CDR3 has 15 residues. The CDR3 DNA sequence: TGTGCCAGCAGCCAGGGCCCAGGGACTGGAAACACCATATATTTT. Its protein product is CASSQGPGTGNTIYF.

The chain employs TRBV3-1 and TRBJ2-7; 7 nucleotides align to TRBD2. Germline V gene lookup returns CDR1 LGHDT and CDR2 YNNKEL (reference sequence). The CDR3 has 14 amino acids. Trimming removed 8 bases from V and 9 bases from J; junction bases left unmatched: 16. The CDR3 nucleotides are TGTGCCAGCTCTTCTGGAGAAGTAGCGGGCGTGCAGTACTTC. Translation: CASSSGEVAGVQYF.

This clonotype has only a few counts. The chain couples TRBV12-3 or TRBV12-4 to TRBJ2-3, with a possible D match to TRBD1 (6 bases). Between the trimmed V and J ends, which lost 1 base and 3 bases, there was a span of 17 bases. The CDR3 runs 17 residues. CDR3 sequence: CASSLGAGVTGTDTQYF. Written as DNA, the CDR3 is TGTGCCAGCAGTTTAGGAGCAGGGGTTACCGGGACAGATACGCAGTATTTT.

In its sample, this clonotype was seen many times. The rearrangement links TRBV4-2 to TRBJ2-1, with D tentatively TRBD1 (6 bases). Trimming took off 1 base at V and 5 bases at J, with 9 bases between the two ends. This CDR3 region has 14 residues. Per the germline V gene, CDR1 is LGHNA and CDR2 is YNFKEQ. CDR3 amino acids: CASSQVRQDNEQFF. Written as DNA, the CDR3 is TGTGCCAGCAGCCAAGTGAGACAGGACAATGAGCAGTTCTTC.

J is TRBJ2-3 and V is TRBV5-5, with a weak D call TRBD2 (6 bases). Looked up from germline, CDR1 is SGHKS and CDR2 is YYEKEE (reference sequence). V lost 0 bases, J lost 8 bases, and 22 bases lay in between. The CDR3 spans 17 residues. The CDR3 loop is CASSLAGSGGVVVTQYF. The CDR3 bases are TGTGCCAGCAGCTTGGCCGGGTCCGGGGGAGTGGTTGTTACGCAGTATTTT. Supplemented by reference TRBV5-5 and TRBJ2-3, the full variable domain reads DAGVTQSPTHLIKTRGQQVTLRCSPISGHKSVSWYQQVLGQGPQFIFQYYEKEERGRGNFPDRFSARQFPNYSSELNVNALLLGDSALYLCASSLAGSGGVVVTQYFGPGTRLTVL.